One TCR beta chain is described in this entry. Its antigen is not known. Germline V gene lookup returns CDR1 MGHRA and CDR2 YSYEKL. Trimming removed 1 base from V and 8 bases from J; junction bases left unmatched: 25. This CDR3 contains 20 residues. This sample was taken from a study of cytomegalovirus exposure and HLA in healthy donors. Points from the study as a whole: The authors enumerated over 150 TCR beta chains as linked to cytomegalovirus.

Primers for the PCR totalled 60 Vbeta and 13 Jbeta. Using immunoSEQ multiplex PCR, the repertoire was profiled, and TCRdb retains in-frame clones only, with some absent. The sample lists some 190,000 clones; approximately 88% were seen once. The sequencing input was PBMCs. The V call is TRBV4-1, the J call TRBJ1-1; TRBD1 matches at 7 bases. The sequence was obtained from a boy between 2 and 15 years old in good health and CMV-seronegative. The CDR3 nucleotides are TGCGCCAGCAGCCAAGGGCAGGGGGTGGGTGTGCAGGGAGTTGGCGCGGAAGCTTTCTTT. It codes for CASSQGQGVGVQGVGAEAFF.